This T cell receptor (beta chain) was identified during a study of T cells in Graves' hyperthyroidism and ophthalmopathy. Study details: Staff took peripheral blood when the initial diagnosis was made, before any treatment began. General study results and limits: Most thyroid clonotypes expanded above 0.001 were also detected in blood.

The length of the CDR3 is 18 residues. From germline, CDR1 is MNHEY and CDR2 SVGAGI. Trimming removed 0 bases from V and 5 bases from J, with 22 bases in between. Comments on this clonotype: Its antigen is currently unknown.

Any patient presenting with uncontrolled infection, other autoimmune disease, pregnancy or lactation was left out. Clinicians diagnosed patients from clinical symptoms, serum thyroxine and TRAb, thyroid ultrasound and orbital computed tomography. The source material, RNA transcripts, was used to amplify TCR beta CDR3 regions. Using the HTBI primer set, a first-round RT-PCR was run on the TCR CDR3. MiXCR was run by TCRdb on the multiplex PCR reads, yielding one entry per CDR3 protein. The sample has fewer than 450,000 distinct CDR3 sequences, about a sixth seen once. This clonotype was sampled from a woman between 25 and 40 years old with Graves' hyperthyroidism that later progressed to Graves' ophthalmopathy. The V gene is TRBV6-5, the J gene TRBJ1-1; weak D call: TRBD1 (6 bases). The sample comprised blood. The CDR3 loop reads CASSYSVGGQEGITEAFF. The DNA for the CDR3 is TGTGCCAGCAGTTACTCTGTTGGGGGGCAAGAGGGAATAACTGAAGCTTTCTTT.